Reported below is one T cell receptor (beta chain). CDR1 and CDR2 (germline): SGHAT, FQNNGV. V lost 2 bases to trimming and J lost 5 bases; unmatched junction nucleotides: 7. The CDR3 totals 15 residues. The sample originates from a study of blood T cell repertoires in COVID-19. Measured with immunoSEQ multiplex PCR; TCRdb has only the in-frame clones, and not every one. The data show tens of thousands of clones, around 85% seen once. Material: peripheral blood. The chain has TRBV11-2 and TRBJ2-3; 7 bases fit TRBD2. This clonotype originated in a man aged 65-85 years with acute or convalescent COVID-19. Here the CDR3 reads CASSLWAGEGDTQYF. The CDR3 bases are TGTGCCAGCAGCTTATGGGCGGGAGAAGGAGATACGCAGTATTTT.